This T cell receptor beta chain stems from a study of T cells in Graves' hyperthyroidism and ophthalmopathy. The investigators amplified TCR beta CDR3 regions from RNA transcripts. First-round RT-PCR with HTBI primers amplified the TCR CDR3 region. A single record per CDR3 protein comes from TCRdb applying MiXCR to the multiplex PCR reads. In the table there are hundreds of thousands of distinct CDR3 sequences, over 35% of which are singletons. Germline-derived CDR1 and CDR2 are ENHRY and SYGVKD. V lost 4 bases and J 7 bases, leaving 23 bases between the germline ends. This CDR3 region has 16 residues. PBMCs stemmed from around 10 ml fresh peripheral blood.

The origin of this receptor is a woman aged 40 to 50 with Graves' hyperthyroidism. Sequencing used blood. The chain carries TRBV10-3 and TRBJ2-7, with D tentatively TRBD2 (5 bases). CDR3 sequence reads: CAISVVPGRSGNEQYF. CDR3 sequence (DNA): TGTGCCATCAGTGTTGTCCCGGGCAGGTCGGGAAATGAGCAGTACTTC.